These 10 T cell receptor beta chains share one sample of origin, sequenced in a study of cytomegalovirus exposure and HLA in healthy donors. The primer mix had 60 Vbeta and 13 Jbeta primers. The assay was immunoSEQ multiplex PCR, and TCRdb's table has in-frame clones only and misses some. The data hold some 150,000 clones, with roughly 72% observed a single time. Sequencing was performed on PBMCs. The receptor source for this set is a woman in her 30s in good health and CMV-seropositive.

The chain couples TRBV10-3 to TRBJ1-1; 7 bases match TRBD1. This CDR3 has 14 amino acids. V shed 5 bases, J shed 0 bases, and the junction held 3 bases outside the gene matches. Germline CDR1 ENHRY, CDR2 SYGVKD. DNA of the CDR3: TGTGCCATCAGTATGACAGGGATGAACACTGAAGCTTTCTTT. Encoded protein: CAISMTGMNTEAFF.

This clone was counted once. The chain uses TRBV5-1 and TRBJ1-1; D ambiguous. CDR1 and CDR2 (germline): SGHRS, YFSETQ. There are 14 residues in the CDR3. V lost 4 bases, J lost 6 bases, and 16 bases lay in between. The CDR3 coding sequence is TGCGCCAGCAGCACTGAAGCCCGGTATTCTGAAGCTTTCTTT. This translates into CASSTEARYSEAFF. Full variable domain (remainder filled in from reference TRBV5-1 and TRBJ1-1): KAGVTQTPRYLIKTRGQQVTLSCSPISGHRSVSWYQQTPGQGLQFLFEYFSETQRNKGNFPGRFSGRQFSNSRSEMNVSTLELGDSALYLCASSTEARYSEAFFGQGTRLTVV.

The table lists this clone with a count of one. This chain connects TRBV19 to TRBJ1-1; D unresolved. V was clipped by 2 bases and J by 5 bases, with 12 bases between them. There are 14 residues in the CDR3. CDR1 is LNHDA and CDR2 is SQIVND in the germline V gene (reference sequence). The DNA of the CDR3 is TGTGCCAGTAGTATACGGGGAAGTCGGACTGAAGCTTTCTTT. This sequence encodes CASSIRGSRTEAFF.

A word on this clone: The CDR3 does not close with the conserved phenylalanine or tryptophan, likely indicating a read error. V usage is TRBV5-6 and J usage is TRBJ1-2; 9 bases line up with TRBD1. Germline-derived CDR1 and CDR2 are SGHDT and YYEEEE. CDR3 size: 14 residues. J gave up 2 bases and V 4 bases, and 3 bases lay outside the gene matches. The CDR3 is CASSPGQGNYGYTL. The CDR3 DNA follows: TGTGCCAGCAGCCCTGGACAGGGGAACTATGGCTACACCCTC.

The genes are TRBV27 and TRBJ2-5, with D perhaps matching TRBD1 (6 bases). The V end lost 5 bases, the J end lost 5 bases, and 12 bases lay between the germline ends. The germline V gene encodes CDR1 MNHEY and CDR2 SMNVEV (reference sequence). CDR3 length: 13 residues. DNA for the CDR3: TGTGCCAGCAGTCTGACAGGTGGGGAGACCCAGTACTTC. Protein sequence: CASSLTGGETQYF.

This sequence joins TRBV11-2 and TRBJ2-2; D unclear. This CDR3 contains 15 residues. Per the germline V gene, CDR1 is SGHAT and CDR2 is FQNNGV. V was trimmed by 1 base and J by 5 bases, leaving 11 bases between them. The CDR3 DNA follows: TGTGCCAGCAGCTTAGTTAGTTTGAGTACCGGGGAGCTGTTTTTT. Translated: CASSLVSLSTGELFF.

The V gene is TRBV28, the J gene TRBJ2-1; a weak D match, TRBD1 (6 bases). Trimming removed 6 bases at V and 3 bases at J, with 18 bases between. There are 16 residues in the CDR3. CDR1 MDHEN and CDR2 SYDVKM come from the germline V gene. The CDR3 loop is CASSPEGDAGYNEQFF. CDR3 nucleotides: TGTGCCAGCAGCCCCGAGGGGGACGCCGGCTACAATGAGCAGTTCTTC.

The chain couples TRBV27 to TRBJ2-7; tentatively, D is TRBD1 (5 bases). V was trimmed by 2 bases and J by 1 base, leaving 9 bases between them. The CDR3 loop spans 14 amino acids. Germline CDR1 is MNHEY and CDR2 is SMNVEV (reference sequence). CDR3 sequence (DNA): TGTGCCAGCAGTTTAGCAGGGAATTCCTACGAGCAGTACTTC. Protein: CASSLAGNSYEQYF.

The chain recombines TRBV6-5 with TRBJ1-1; 8 positions agree with TRBD1. Germline CDR1 reads MNHEY; CDR2 reads SVGAGI. CDR3 length equals 14 residues. V dropped 3 bases and J dropped 3; count of bases not matched to a gene: 3. The CDR3 here is CASSYQGADTEAFF. In DNA, the CDR3 is TGTGCCAGCAGTTATCAGGGGGCGGACACTGAAGCTTTCTTT.

The V gene is TRBV6-5, the J gene TRBJ2-7; no definite D call. This CDR3 contains 13 residues. Germline CDR1 is MNHEY and CDR2 is SVGAGI. V lost 5 bases and J 1 base, leaving 9 bases between the germline ends. The CDR3 sequence is CASSPPGSYEQYF. The CDR3, as DNA: TGTGCCAGCAGTCCGCCCGGGTCCTACGAGCAGTACTTC.